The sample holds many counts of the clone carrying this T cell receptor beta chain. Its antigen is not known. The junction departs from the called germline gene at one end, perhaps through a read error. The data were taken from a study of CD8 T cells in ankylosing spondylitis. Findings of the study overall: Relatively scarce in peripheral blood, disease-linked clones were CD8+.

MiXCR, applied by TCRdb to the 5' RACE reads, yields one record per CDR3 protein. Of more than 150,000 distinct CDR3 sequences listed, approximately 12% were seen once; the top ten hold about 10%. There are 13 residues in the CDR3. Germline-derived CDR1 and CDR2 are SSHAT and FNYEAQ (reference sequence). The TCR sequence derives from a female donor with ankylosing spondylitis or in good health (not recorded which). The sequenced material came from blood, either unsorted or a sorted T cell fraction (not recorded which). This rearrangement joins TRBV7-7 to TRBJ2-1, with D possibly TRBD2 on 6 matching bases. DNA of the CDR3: TGTGCTAGCAGCCCTGGGGCGGGAATGGGGCAGTTCTTC. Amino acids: CASSPGAGMGQFF.